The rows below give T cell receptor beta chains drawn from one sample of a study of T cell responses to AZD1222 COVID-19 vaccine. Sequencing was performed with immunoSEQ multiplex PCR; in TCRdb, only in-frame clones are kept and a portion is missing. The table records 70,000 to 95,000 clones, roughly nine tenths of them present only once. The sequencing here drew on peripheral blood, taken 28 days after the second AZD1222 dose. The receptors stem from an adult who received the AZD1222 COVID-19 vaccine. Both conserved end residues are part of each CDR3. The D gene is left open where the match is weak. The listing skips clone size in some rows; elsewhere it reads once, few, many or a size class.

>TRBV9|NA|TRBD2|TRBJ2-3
CASSGTSGRARDTQYF
TGTGCCAGCAGCGGGACTAGCGGGAGGGCCAGAGATACGCAGTATTTT
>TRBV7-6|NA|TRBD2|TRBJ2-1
CASSLGLADYNEQFF
TGTGCCAGCAGCTTAGGACTAGCGGACTACAATGAGCAGTTCTTC
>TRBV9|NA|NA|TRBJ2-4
CASSPGLAKNIQYF
TGTGCCAGCAGCCCGGGACTAGCCAAAAACATTCAGTACTTC
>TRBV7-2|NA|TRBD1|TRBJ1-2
CASSQDRVYGYTF
TGTGCCAGCAGCCAGGACAGGGTCTATGGCTACACCTTC
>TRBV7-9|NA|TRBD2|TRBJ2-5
CASSPRGEETQYF
TGTGCCAGCAGCCCGCGGGGGGAAGAGACCCAGTACTTC
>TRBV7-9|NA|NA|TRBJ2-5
CASSLGGQETQYF
TGTGCCAGCAGCTTAGGAGGGCAAGAGACCCAGTACTTC
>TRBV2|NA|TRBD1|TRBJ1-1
CASKVEQGAQEAFF
TGTGCCAGCAAGGTAGAACAGGGGGCTCAGGAAGCTTTCTTT
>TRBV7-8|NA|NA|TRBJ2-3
CASRRRSTDTQYF
TGTGCCAGCAGGCGAAGGTCCACAGATACGCAGTATTTT
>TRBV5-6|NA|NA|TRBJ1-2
CASSLITNYGYTF
TGTGCCAGCAGCTTGATTACTAACTATGGCTACACCTTC
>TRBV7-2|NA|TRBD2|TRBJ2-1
CASSSGLAHNEQFF
TGTGCCAGCAGCTCCGGACTAGCCCACAATGAGCAGTTCTTC
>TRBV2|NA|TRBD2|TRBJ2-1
CATAGGFHNEQFF
TGTGCCACCGCGGGGGGTTTCCACAATGAGCAGTTCTTC
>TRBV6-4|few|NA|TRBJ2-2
CASRRAAEAGELFF
TGTGCCAGCAGGAGGGCTGCTGAGGCCGGGGAGCTGTTTTTT
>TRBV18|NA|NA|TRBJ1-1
CASSPTVGNTEAFF
TGTGCCAGCTCACCGACAGTGGGGAACACTGAAGCTTTCTTT
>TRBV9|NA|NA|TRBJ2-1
CASSVDGQRDEQFF
TGTGCCAGCAGCGTAGATGGGCAGCGCGATGAGCAGTTCTTC
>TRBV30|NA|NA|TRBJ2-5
CAWSPVLQETQYF
TGTGCCTGGAGTCCAGTGTTGCAAGAGACCCAGTACTTC
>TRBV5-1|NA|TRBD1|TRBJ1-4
CASSLGQGHNEKLFF
TGCGCCAGCAGCCTGGGACAGGGGCATAATGAAAAACTGTTTTTT
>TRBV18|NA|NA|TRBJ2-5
CASSTLQETQYF
TGTGCCAGCTCGACTTTACAAGAGACCCAGTACTTC
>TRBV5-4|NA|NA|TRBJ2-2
CASSLRVAANTGELFF
TGTGCCAGCAGCTTACGGGTAGCGGCGAACACCGGGGAGCTGTTTTTT
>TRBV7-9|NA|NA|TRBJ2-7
CASSLAGEAYEQYF
TGTGCCAGCAGCTTAGCGGGGGAGGCCTACGAGCAGTACTTC
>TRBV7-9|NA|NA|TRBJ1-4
CASSLAGEANEKLFF
TGTGCCAGCAGCTTAGCCGGGGAGGCTAATGAAAAACTGTTTTTT
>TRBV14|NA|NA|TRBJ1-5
CASSQESNQPQHF
TGTGCCAGCAGCCAGGAGAGCAATCAGCCCCAGCATTTT
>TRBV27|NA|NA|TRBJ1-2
CASSLKPAVSNYGYTF
TGTGCCAGCAGTTTAAAACCGGCAGTCTCTAACTATGGCTACACCTTC
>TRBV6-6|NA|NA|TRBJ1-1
CASSANTEAFF
TGTGCCAGCAGTGCGAACACTGAAGCTTTCTTT
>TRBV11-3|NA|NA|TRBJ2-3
CASSRTTDTQYF
TGTGCCAGCAGCCGAACCACAGATACGCAGTATTTT
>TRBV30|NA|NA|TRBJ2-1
CAWSVRVADNEQFF
TGTGCCTGGAGTGTACGGGTTGCAGACAATGAGCAGTTCTTC
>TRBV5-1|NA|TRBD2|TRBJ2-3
CASNWPGGTRDTQYF
TGCGCCAGCAACTGGCCCGGGGGGACCCGAGATACGCAGTATTTT
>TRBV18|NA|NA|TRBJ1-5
CASSPTTNQPQHF
TGTGCCAGCTCACCAACGACAAATCAGCCCCAGCATTTT
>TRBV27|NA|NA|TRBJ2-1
CASASRNEQFF
TGTGCCAGCGCTTCCCGCAATGAGCAGTTCTTC
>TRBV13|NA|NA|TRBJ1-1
CASSRDRMNTEAFF
TGTGCCAGCAGCCGGGACCGTATGAACACTGAAGCTTTCTTT